This T cell receptor (beta chain) appears in the sequencing data of a study of blood T cell repertoires in COVID-19. Per the authors' pipeline: Amplification of reference gene primers provided the estimated nucleated cell counts. Assay used: immunoSEQ multiplex PCR; TCRdb lists only in-frame clones, some missing. V, J and clone size were drawn from that table, and D and trimming were deduced from the DNA. The table lists about 190,000 clones, 80% to 90% of them singletons. This CDR3 contains 15 residues. J lost 6 bases, V lost 5 bases, and 12 bases had no gene match. CDR1 MGHDK and CDR2 SYGVNS come from the germline V gene.

The V and J genes are TRBV25-1 and TRBJ2-7, with TRBD1 matching 8 bases. This TCR was sampled from a man aged 45-65 years with active or convalescent COVID-19. Sequencing input: peripheral blood. The CDR3 nucleotides read TGTGCCAGCAGTCCACCGACAGGGGTGTACCGCGAGCAGTACTTC. Translated: CASSPPTGVYREQYF.